Below, 2 T cell receptor beta chains from the same sample are listed, as sequenced in a study of shared clonotypes between healthy human individuals. Assay used: immunoSEQ multiplex PCR; TCRdb lists only in-frame clones, some missing. The sample records some 2,400,000 clones, more than 90% being singletons. The sequencing input was naive CD4+ T cells sorted from blood. Subset of the sample: CD45RA+ positively selected. The receptors were sampled from a man aged 18 to 35 in good health.

The V and J genes are TRBV6-1 and TRBJ2-7; TRBD1 or TRBD2 may be the D gene (6 bases each). The CDR3 sequence is 15 residues long. V lost 6 bases, J lost 3 bases, and 18 bases lay in between. The germline V gene encodes CDR1 MNHNS and CDR2 SASEGT. Here the CDR3 DNA reads TGTGCCAGCAGCGACAACAGGGCGGGGAACTACGAGCAGTACTTC. This codes for CASSDNRAGNYEQYF.

Of note for this clone: This sample includes further DNA sequences coding for the same CDR3. The chain recombines TRBV5-1 with TRBJ2-2; D call uncertain. Germline V CDR1 and CDR2: SGHRS, YFSETQ. V lost 0 bases, J lost 1 base, and 7 bases lay in between. This CDR3 has 15 residues. The CDR3 DNA reads as TGCGCCAGCAGCTTGGGACGGGTGAACACCGGGGAGCTGTTTTTT. Translation gives CASSLGRVNTGELFF.